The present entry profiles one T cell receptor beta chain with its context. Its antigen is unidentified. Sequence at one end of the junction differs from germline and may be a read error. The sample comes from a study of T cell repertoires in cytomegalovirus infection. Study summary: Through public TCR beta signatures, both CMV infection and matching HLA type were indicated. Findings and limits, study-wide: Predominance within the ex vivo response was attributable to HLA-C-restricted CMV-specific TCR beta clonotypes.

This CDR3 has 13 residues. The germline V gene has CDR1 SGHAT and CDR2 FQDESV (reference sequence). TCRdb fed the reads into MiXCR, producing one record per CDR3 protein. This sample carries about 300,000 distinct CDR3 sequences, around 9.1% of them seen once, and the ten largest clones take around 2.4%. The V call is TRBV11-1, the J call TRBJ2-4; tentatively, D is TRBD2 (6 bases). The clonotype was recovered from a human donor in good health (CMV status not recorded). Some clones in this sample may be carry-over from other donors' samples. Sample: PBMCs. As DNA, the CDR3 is TGTGCCAGCGGCTTAGGGGAGGCAAAAGATCAGTACTTC. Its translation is CASGLGEAKDQYF. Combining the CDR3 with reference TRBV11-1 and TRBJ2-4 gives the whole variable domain EAEVAQSPRYKITEKSQAVAFWCDPISGHATLYWYRQILGQGPELLVQFQDESVVDDSQLPKDRFSAERLKGVDSTLKIQPAELGDSAMYLCASGLGEAKDQYFGAGTRLSVL.